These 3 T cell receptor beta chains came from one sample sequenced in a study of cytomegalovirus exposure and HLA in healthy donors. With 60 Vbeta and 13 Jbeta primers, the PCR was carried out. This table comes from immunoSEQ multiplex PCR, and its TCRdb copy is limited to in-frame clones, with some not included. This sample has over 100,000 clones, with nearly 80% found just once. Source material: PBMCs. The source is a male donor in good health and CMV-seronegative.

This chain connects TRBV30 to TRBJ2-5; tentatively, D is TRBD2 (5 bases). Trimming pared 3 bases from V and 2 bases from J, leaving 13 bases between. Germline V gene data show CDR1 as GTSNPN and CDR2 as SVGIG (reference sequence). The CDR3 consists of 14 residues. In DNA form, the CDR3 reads TGTGCCTGGAGGGCGCTAGCCCAGCAAGAGACCCAGTACTTC. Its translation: CAWRALAQQETQYF.

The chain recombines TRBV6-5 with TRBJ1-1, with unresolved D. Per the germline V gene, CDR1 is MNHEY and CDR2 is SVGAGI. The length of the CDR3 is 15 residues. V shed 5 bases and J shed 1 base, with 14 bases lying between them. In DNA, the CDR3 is TGTGCCAGCAGTACGAAAGGACGGGAGAACACTGAAGCTTTCTTT. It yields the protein CASSTKGRENTEAFF.

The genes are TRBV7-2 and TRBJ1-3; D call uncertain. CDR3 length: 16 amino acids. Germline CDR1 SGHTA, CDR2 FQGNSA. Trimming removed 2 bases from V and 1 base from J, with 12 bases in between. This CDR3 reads CASSLLGVESGNTIYF. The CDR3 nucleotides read TGTGCCAGCAGCTTACTTGGAGTGGAGTCTGGAAACACCATATATTTT.